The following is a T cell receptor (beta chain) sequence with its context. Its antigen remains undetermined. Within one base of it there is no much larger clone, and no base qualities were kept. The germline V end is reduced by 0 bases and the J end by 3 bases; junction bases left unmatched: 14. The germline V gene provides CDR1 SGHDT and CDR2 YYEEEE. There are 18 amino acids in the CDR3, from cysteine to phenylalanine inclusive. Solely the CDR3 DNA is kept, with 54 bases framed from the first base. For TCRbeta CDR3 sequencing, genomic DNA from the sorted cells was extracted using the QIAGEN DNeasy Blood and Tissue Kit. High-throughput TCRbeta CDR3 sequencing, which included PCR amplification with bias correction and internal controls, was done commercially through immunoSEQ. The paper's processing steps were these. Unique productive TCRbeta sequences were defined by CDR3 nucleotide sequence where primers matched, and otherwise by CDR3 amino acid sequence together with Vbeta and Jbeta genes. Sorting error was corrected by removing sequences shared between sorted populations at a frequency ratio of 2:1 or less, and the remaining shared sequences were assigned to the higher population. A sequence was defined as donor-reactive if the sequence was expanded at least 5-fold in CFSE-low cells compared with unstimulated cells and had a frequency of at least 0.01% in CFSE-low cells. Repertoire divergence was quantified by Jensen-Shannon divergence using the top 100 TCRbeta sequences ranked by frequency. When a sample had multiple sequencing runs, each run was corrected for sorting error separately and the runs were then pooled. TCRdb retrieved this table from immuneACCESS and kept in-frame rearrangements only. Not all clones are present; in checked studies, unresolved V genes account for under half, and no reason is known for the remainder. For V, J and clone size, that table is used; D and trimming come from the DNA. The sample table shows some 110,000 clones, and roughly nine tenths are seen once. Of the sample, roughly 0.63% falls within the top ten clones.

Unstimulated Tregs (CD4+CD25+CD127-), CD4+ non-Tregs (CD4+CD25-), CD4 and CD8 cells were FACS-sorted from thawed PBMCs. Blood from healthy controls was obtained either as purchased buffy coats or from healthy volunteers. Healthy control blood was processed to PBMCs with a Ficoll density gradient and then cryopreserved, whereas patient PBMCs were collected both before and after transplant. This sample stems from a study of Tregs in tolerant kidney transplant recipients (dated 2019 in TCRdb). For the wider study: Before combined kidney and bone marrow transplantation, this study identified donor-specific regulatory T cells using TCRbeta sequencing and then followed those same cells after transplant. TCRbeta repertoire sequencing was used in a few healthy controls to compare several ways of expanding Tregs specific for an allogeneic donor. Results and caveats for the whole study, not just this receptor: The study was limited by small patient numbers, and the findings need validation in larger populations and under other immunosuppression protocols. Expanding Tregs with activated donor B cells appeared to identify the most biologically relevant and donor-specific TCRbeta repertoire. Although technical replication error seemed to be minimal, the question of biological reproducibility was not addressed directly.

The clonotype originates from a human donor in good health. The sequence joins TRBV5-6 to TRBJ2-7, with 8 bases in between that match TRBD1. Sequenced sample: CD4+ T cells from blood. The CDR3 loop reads CASSLGRALRDRIYEQYF. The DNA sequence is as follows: TGTGCCAGCAGCTTGGGTCGAGCGCTACGGGACAGGATCTACGAGCAGTACTTC.